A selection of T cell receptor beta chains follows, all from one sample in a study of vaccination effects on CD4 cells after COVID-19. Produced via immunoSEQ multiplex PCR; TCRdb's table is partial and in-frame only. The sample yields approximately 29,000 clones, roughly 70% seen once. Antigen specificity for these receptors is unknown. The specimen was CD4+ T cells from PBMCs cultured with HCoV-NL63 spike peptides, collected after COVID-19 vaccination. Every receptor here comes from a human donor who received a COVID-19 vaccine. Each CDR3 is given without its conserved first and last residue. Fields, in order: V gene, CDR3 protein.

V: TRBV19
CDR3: ASSIDHATVNTEAF

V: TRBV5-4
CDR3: ASSRLAANTEAF

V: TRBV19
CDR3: ATAGTGVYSNQPQH

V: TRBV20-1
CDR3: SARAGYGYT

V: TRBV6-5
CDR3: ASSSTGGGFSGYT

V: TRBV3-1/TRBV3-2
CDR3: ASRERRPSGVNEQF

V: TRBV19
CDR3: ATLPAGKNNEKLF

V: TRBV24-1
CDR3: ATSVRGAHGYT

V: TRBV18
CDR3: ASSPAANTEAF

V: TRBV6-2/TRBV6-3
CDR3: ASSFGTANTEAF

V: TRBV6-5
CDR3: ASSYSWTGSTGELF

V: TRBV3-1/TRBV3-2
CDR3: ASSQEVGTLYNSPLH

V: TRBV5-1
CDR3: ASSLEPARNYGYT

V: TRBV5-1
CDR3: ASSYQYRGRNTEAF

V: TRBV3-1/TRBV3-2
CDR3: ASGGRSNTGELF

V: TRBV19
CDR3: ASSMERFTDTQY

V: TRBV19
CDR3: ASSSRIIYNEQF

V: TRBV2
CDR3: ASRQGMGVVNTEAF

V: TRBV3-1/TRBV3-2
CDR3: ASSQQGASGYT

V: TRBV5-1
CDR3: ASSLLGPGPNYNEQF

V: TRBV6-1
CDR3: ASSEIDSISGNTIY

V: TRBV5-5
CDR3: ASSSGLAGLAYEQY

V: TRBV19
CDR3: ASRETGGDYGYT

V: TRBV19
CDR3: ASSIVHLSGANVLT

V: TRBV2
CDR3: ASRRDRGLGNQPQH